Each of the 30 T cell receptor beta chains below was sequenced from the same sample in a study of T cells in tumors after PD-1 blockade. The protocol was immunoSEQ multiplex PCR, while the TCRdb copy is restricted to in-frame clones and leaves out a portion. The repertoire holds approximately 10,000 clones, 55% to 75% seen once, with around 12% in the top ten. The input for sequencing was tumor tissue, taken after anti-PD-1 treatment. The receptors derive from a human donor with basal cell carcinoma.

This chain joins TRBV20-1 and TRBJ2-5; TRBD2 aligns across 10 bases. J lost 5 bases, V lost 3 bases, and 9 bases had no gene match. Germline CDR1 and CDR2: DFQATT and SNEGSKA (reference sequence). The length of the CDR3 is 15 residues. CDR3 in amino acids: CSASPASGSLETQYF. In DNA form, the CDR3 reads TGCAGTGCTAGTCCGGCTAGCGGGAGCCTGGAGACCCAGTACTTC.

This clone has only a few counts. This chain connects TRBV7-9 to TRBJ2-7; D gene ambiguous. The CDR3 contains 17 residues. V was shortened by 3 bases and J by 0 bases, with 18 bases between the two germline ends. The germline gives CDR1 SEHNR, CDR2 FQNEAQ (reference sequence). The CDR3 DNA is TGTGCCAGCAGCTTTACCTACCAGCGATCGAGCTCCTACGAGCAGTACTTC. Residues: CASSFTYQRSSSYEQYF.

This clone was seen more than once but under ten times. This chain uses TRBV7-9 with TRBJ1-1; D call uncertain. This CDR3 is built from 13 residues. V lost 2 bases and J lost 1, with 5 bases in between. Germline CDR1 is SEHNR and CDR2 is FQNEAQ (reference sequence). The CDR3 region is CASSLMENTEAFF. CDR3 in DNA: TGTGCCAGCAGCTTAATGGAGAACACTGAAGCTTTCTTT. Looking up the rest from reference TRBV7-9 and TRBJ1-1 gives the full variable domain: DTGVSQNPRHKITKRGQNVTFRCDPISEHNRLYWYRQTLGQGPEFLTYFQNEAQLEKSRLLSDRFSAERPKGSFSTLEIQRTEQGDSAMYLCASSLMENTEAFFGQGTRLTVV.

The chain couples TRBV4-3 to TRBJ2-3, with 8 positions matching TRBD2. CDR1 is LGHNA, CDR2 YSLEER, per germline. The V gene end was trimmed by 3 bases and the J gene end by 4 bases; junction bases not matched to a gene: 15. The length of the CDR3 is 18 residues. CDR3 protein: CASSQGTFGGAGADTQYF. CDR3 nucleotide sequence: TGCGCCAGCAGCCAGGGGACTTTCGGGGGGGCCGGGGCAGATACGCAGTATTTT.

The chain combines TRBV2 with TRBJ2-4; 7 bases align to TRBD2. The CDR3 totals 15 residues. Germline V gives CDR1 SNHLY, CDR2 FYNNEI. With V trimmed by 5 bases and J by 0 bases, 4 bases remained unmatched. The CDR3: CASSREAGAKNIQYF. The CDR3 DNA is TGTGCCAGCAGTCGGGAGGCAGGAGCCAAAAACATTCAGTACTTC.

The rearrangement joins TRBV28 to TRBJ1-5, with 7 positions matching TRBD1. The CDR3 consists of 16 residues. The V gene's germline CDR1 is MDHEN and CDR2 SYDVKM. V lost 2 bases and J lost 0; bases outside the gene matches: 4. CDR3 bases: TGTGCCAGCAGTTTAAGGACAGGTTCTAGCAATCAGCCCCAGCATTTT. Protein product: CASSLRTGSSNQPQHF.

The chain combines TRBV4-1 with TRBJ1-5; TRBD1 is a possible D gene (5 bases). Trimming removed 0 bases from V and 6 bases from J, with 15 bases in between. Looked up from germline, CDR1 is MGHRA and CDR2 is YSYEKL. This CDR3 contains 16 residues. The CDR3 sequence is CASSQDGAGLPQPQHF. The CDR3 DNA sequence: TGCGCCAGCAGCCAAGATGGGGCCGGCCTTCCTCAGCCCCAGCATTTT.

The table lists this clone with a few counts. The DNA of the CDR3 is TGTGCCAGTAGTTTGGGACAGGGCTCTGAAGCTTTCTTT. This gives the protein CASSLGQGSEAFF. This chain links TRBV19 with TRBJ1-1; 9 nucleotides match TRBD1. The CDR3 has 13 residues. Germline CDR1 and CDR2: LNHDA and SQIVND (reference sequence). V shed 5 bases and J 6 bases; nucleotides not matched to a gene: 4.

The chain uses TRBV25-1 and TRBJ2-5, with 11 positions matching TRBD2. Germline values: CDR1 MGHDK, CDR2 SYGVNS. This CDR3 has 17 amino acids. With 1 base clipped from V and 3 bases from J, the junction kept 7 bases outside the gene matches. The CDR3 DNA sequence: TGTGCCAGCAGTGAATGGAGCACACTAGCGGGAGAAGAGACCCAGTACTTC. Protein: CASSEWSTLAGEETQYF.

This chain connects TRBV7-2 to TRBJ2-7, with D possibly matching TRBD1 (6 bases). Germline-derived CDR1 and CDR2 are SGHTA and FQGNSA. Trimming left V 1 base short and J 0 bases short, with 13 bases between. This CDR3 region has 16 residues. The CDR3 is CASSLGPGASSYEQYF. The CDR3 nucleotides read TGTGCCAGCAGCTTAGGTCCAGGGGCGAGCTCCTACGAGCAGTACTTC. Looking up the rest from reference TRBV7-2 and TRBJ2-7 gives the full variable domain: GAGVSQSPSNKVTEKGKDVELRCDPISGHTALYWYRQSLGQGLEFLIYFQGNSAPDKSGLPSDRFSAERTGGSVSTLTIQRTQQEDSAVYLCASSLGPGASSYEQYFGPGTRLTVT.

The V gene is TRBV25-1, the J gene TRBJ1-2, with TRBD1 as a possible D gene (5 bases). Between the trimmed V and J ends, which lost 6 bases and 2 bases, there was a span of 16 bases. Germline CDR1 and CDR2: MGHDK and SYGVNS. The CDR3 has 15 amino acids. In nucleotides, the CDR3 is TGTGCCAGCAGCGATCCAGGGAAGTCAAACTATGGCTACACCTTC. This gives the protein CASSDPGKSNYGYTF.

This clone was counted between two and nine times. The chain combines TRBV10-3 with TRBJ1-1; D uncertain. The length of the CDR3 is 12 residues. CDR1 is ENHRY and CDR2 is SYGVKD in the germline V gene. V lost 5 bases and J lost 1, with 5 bases in between. CDR3 protein: CAISPENTEAFF. The CDR3 DNA is TGTGCCATCAGTCCAGAGAACACTGAAGCTTTCTTT.

In its sample, this clone was seen a few times. This chain joins TRBV7-2 and TRBJ2-7, with a tentative D call TRBD2 (5 bases). V was cut by 5 bases and J by 2 bases, with 19 bases left in between. Germline V gene sequence: CDR1 SGHTA, CDR2 FQGNSA. The CDR3 spans 16 residues. The CDR3 bases are TGTGCCAGCAGCCCTACGTTGTCAAGCGGCACCTACGAGCAGTACTTC. This sequence encodes CASSPTLSSGTYEQYF. The variable domain in full, completed from reference TRBV7-2 and TRBJ2-7, reads GAGVSQSPSNKVTEKGKDVELRCDPISGHTALYWYRQSLGQGLEFLIYFQGNSAPDKSGLPSDRFSAERTGGSVSTLTIQRTQQEDSAVYLCASSPTLSSGTYEQYFGPGTRLTVT.

This sequence joins TRBV20-1 and TRBJ2-7; D ambiguous. V was cut by 6 bases and J by 5 bases, with 11 bases left in between. Per germline, CDR1 DFQATT and CDR2 SNEGSKA (reference sequence). The CDR3 is 11 residues long. Written as DNA, the CDR3 is TGCAGTGCGGTGGACGGAAACGAGCAGTACTTC. Translated, it gives CSAVDGNEQYF.

On this clone: At one of its ends the junction is not consistent with the germline gene, which may arise from a read error. The V gene is TRBV5-6, the J gene TRBJ2-3; TRBD2 matches at 10 bases. CDR1 SGHDT and CDR2 YYEEEE come from the germline V gene. The CDR3 runs 14 residues. Here the CDR3 reads CASSASGSKDTQYF. The CDR3 DNA is TGTGCCAGCAGCGCTAGCGGGAGCAAAGATACGCAGTATTTT.

This clone turned up a few times. The chain has TRBV28 and TRBJ1-1; 8 bases are a match to TRBD1. This CDR3 comprises 15 residues. Germline trimming cut 6 bases from V and 10 bases from J; bases unmatched to any gene: 16. The germline V gene encodes CDR1 MDHEN and CDR2 SYDVKM. The CDR3 sequence: CASRVQGQGTVGAFF. CDR3 coding DNA: TGTGCCAGCAGGGTCCAAGGACAGGGCACCGTGGGAGCTTTCTTT.

J is TRBJ1-2 and V is TRBV18; D unresolved. Germline V gene sequence: CDR1 KGHSH, CDR2 LQKENI. The CDR3 spans 12 residues. V lost 3 bases and J lost 8, with 10 bases in between. CDR3 sequence reads: CASSPIGEGYTF. For the CDR3, the DNA is TGTGCCAGCTCACCTATTGGGGAAGGCTACACCTTC.

The CDR3 reads CASSARTGFGYGYTF. CDR3 in DNA: TGTGCCAGCAGCGCCCGGACAGGGTTCGGCTATGGCTACACCTTC. This sequence joins TRBV7-9 and TRBJ1-2; 8 bases align to TRBD1. The CDR3 has 15 amino acids. Germline V lookup: CDR1 SEHNR, CDR2 FQNEAQ (reference sequence). The J segment lost 4 bases and the V segment lost 5 bases, leaving 9 bases of the junction unmatched. Full variable domain (rest looked up from reference TRBV7-9 and TRBJ1-2): DTGVSQNPRHKITKRGQNVTFRCDPISEHNRLYWYRQTLGQGPEFLTYFQNEAQLEKSRLLSDRFSAERPKGSFSTLEIQRTEQGDSAMYLCASSARTGFGYGYTFGSGTRLTVV.

This clone was detected once. The V call is TRBV9, the J call TRBJ2-1, with no clear D. Germline V gives CDR1 SGDLS, CDR2 YYNGEE. V lost 7 bases and J lost 4, with 12 bases in between. The CDR3 length is 13 residues. For the CDR3, the DNA is TGTGCCAGCGGACGCTCTAGGTACAATGAGCAGTTCTTC. It translates to CASGRSRYNEQFF.

This clone was seen a few times. DNA of the CDR3: TGTGCCAGCAGCGACAGGGGGTATGATATAAATGAGCAGTTCTTC. Encoded protein: CASSDRGYDINEQFF. The chain combines TRBV27 with TRBJ2-1; 9 nucleotides align to TRBD1. Germline V gene data show CDR1 as MNHEY and CDR2 as SMNVEV (reference sequence). The J segment lost 7 bases and the V segment lost 6 bases, leaving 10 bases of the junction unmatched. This CDR3 is 15 amino acids long.

The genes are TRBV12-3 or TRBV12-4 and TRBJ2-7; 7 positions match TRBD1. The trim removed 5 bases at V and 6 bases at J, leaving 7 bases unmatched. The CDR3 has 13 amino acids. The CDR3 nucleotides are TGTGCCAGCAGTATGAGGGGGCTTGGCGAGCAGTACTTC. Protein product: CASSMRGLGEQYF.

J is TRBJ2-1 and V is TRBV9; 10 bases agree with TRBD2. Germline V lookup: CDR1 SGDLS, CDR2 YYNGEE. This CDR3 has 18 amino acids. J gave up 0 bases and V 0 bases, and 6 bases lay outside the gene matches. The CDR3 bases are TGTGCCAGCAGCGTAGCTCTAGCGGGAGATAGCTCCTACAATGAGCAGTTCTTC. This sequence encodes CASSVALAGDSSYNEQFF. Based on the CDR3 plus reference TRBV9 and TRBJ2-1, the full variable domain is DSGVTQTPKHLITATGQRVTLRCSPRSGDLSVYWYQQSLDQGLQFLIQYYNGEERAKGNILERFSAQQFPDLHSELNLSSLELGDSALYFCASSVALAGDSSYNEQFFGPGTRLTVL.

The sample holds one count of this clone. The rearrangement joins TRBV5-1 to TRBJ1-2, with D perhaps TRBD1 (6 bases). V shed 0 bases and J shed 4 bases, with 13 bases lying between them. The germline CDR1 and CDR2 sequences are SGHRS and YFSETQ. This CDR3 comprises 15 residues. CDR3 residues: CASSLGDNEFYGYTF. DNA for the CDR3: TGCGCCAGCAGCTTGGGGGACAACGAATTCTATGGCTACACCTTC.

The chain links TRBV3-1 (or the pseudogene TRBV3-2) to TRBJ2-3; D might be TRBD2 (5 bases). V was trimmed by 0 bases and J by 2 bases, leaving 18 bases between them. The CDR3 sequence is 18 residues long. Germline values: CDR1 LGHDT, CDR2 YNNKEL (reference sequence). CDR3 coding DNA: TGTGCCAGCAGCCAAGATTGGTCGCAGCGGAGGTACACAGATACGCAGTATTTT. This encodes CASSQDWSQRRYTDTQYF.

The chain carries TRBV7-6 and TRBJ1-1, with D possibly matching TRBD1 (5 bases). Germline V gives CDR1 SGHVS, CDR2 FNYEAQ. V lost 0 bases and J 6 bases, leaving 14 bases between the germline ends. The CDR3 contains 15 residues. CDR3 coding DNA: TGTGCCAGCAGCTTAGCAGGCAGGGCGGTATCTGAAGCTTTCTTT. Translation gives CASSLAGRAVSEAFF.

The gene calls are TRBV28 and TRBJ1-2; D may be TRBD1 (6 bases). Germline-derived CDR1 and CDR2 are MDHEN and SYDVKM. V was cut by 6 bases and J by 7 bases, with 18 bases left in between. The CDR3 length is 14 residues. CDR3 in amino acids: CASRPLGTGLGYTF. CDR3 nucleotides: TGTGCCAGCAGACCCTTGGGAACAGGGCTTGGCTACACCTTC.

V usage is TRBV14 and J usage is TRBJ2-5; tentative D call: TRBD2 (5 bases). CDR1 and CDR2 from the germline V gene are SGHDN and FVKESK. V lost 0 bases and J lost 1, with 12 bases in between. The CDR3 has 16 residues. The CDR3 bases are TGTGCCAGCAGCCAAGAGAGGACGGGGTTCCAAGAGACCCAGTACTTC. It encodes CASSQERTGFQETQYF. Complete variable domain (other parts from reference TRBV14 and TRBJ2-5): EAGVTQFPSHSVIEKGQTVTLRCDPISGHDNLYWYRRVMGKEIKFLLHFVKESKQDESGMPNNRFLAERTGGTYSTLKVQPAELEDSGVYFCASSQERTGFQETQYFGPGTRLLVL.

The genes are TRBV5-1 and TRBJ2-3, with 9 positions matching TRBD2. Germline values: CDR1 SGHRS, CDR2 YFSETQ. Germline trimming cut 3 bases from V and 6 bases from J; bases unmatched to any gene: 8. This CDR3 is built from 15 residues. The CDR3 spells CASSSQAGGRDTQYF. The CDR3 DNA follows: TGCGCCAGCAGCTCCCAAGCGGGAGGAAGGGATACGCAGTATTTT.

This chain links TRBV5-1 with TRBJ2-1, with TRBD2 as a possible D gene (5 bases). Looked up from germline, CDR1 is SGHRS and CDR2 is YFSETQ. The CDR3 length is 14 residues. The V gene lost 3 bases and the J gene lost 2 bases, with 9 bases spanning the gap. The CDR3 coding sequence is TGCGCCAGCAGCTCCCCGGGAACCTACAATGAGCAGTTCTTC. Translated: CASSSPGTYNEQFF. Using reference TRBV5-1 and TRBJ2-1 for the parts outside the CDR3, the full variable domain is KAGVTQTPRYLIKTRGQQVTLSCSPISGHRSVSWYQQTPGQGLQFLFEYFSETQRNKGNFPGRFSGRQFSNSRSEMNVSTLELGDSALYLCASSSPGTYNEQFFGPGTRLTVL.

V usage is TRBV27 and J usage is TRBJ2-7; D is perhaps TRBD2 (7 bases). This CDR3 has 15 amino acids. Trimming shortened V by 4 bases and J by 2 bases, and 15 bases separated the two germline ends. The germline CDR1 and CDR2 sequences are MNHEY and SMNVEV (reference sequence). CDR3 region: CASSSGGIGTYEQYF. The DNA for the CDR3 is TGTGCCAGCAGTTCGGGGGGCATTGGGACCTACGAGCAGTACTTC.